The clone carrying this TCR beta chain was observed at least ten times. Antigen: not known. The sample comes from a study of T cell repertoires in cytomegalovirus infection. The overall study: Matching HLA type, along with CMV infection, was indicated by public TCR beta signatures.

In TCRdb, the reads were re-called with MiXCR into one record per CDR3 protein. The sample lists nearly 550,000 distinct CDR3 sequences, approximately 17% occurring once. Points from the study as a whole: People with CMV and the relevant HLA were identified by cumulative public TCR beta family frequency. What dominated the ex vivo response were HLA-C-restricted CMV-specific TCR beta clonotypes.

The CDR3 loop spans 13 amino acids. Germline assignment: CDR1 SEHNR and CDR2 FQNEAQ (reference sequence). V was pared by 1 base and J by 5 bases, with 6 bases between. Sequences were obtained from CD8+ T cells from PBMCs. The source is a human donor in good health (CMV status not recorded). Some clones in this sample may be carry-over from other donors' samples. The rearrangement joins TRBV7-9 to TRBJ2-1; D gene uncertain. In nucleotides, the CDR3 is TGTGCCAGCAGCTTAGGACTTAACAATGAGCAGTTCTTC. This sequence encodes CASSLGLNNEQFF. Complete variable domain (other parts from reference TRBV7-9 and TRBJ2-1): DTGVSQNPRHKITKRGQNVTFRCDPISEHNRLYWYRQTLGQGPEFLTYFQNEAQLEKSRLLSDRFSAERPKGSFSTLEIQRTEQGDSAMYLCASSLGLNNEQFFGPGTRLTVL.